The next 15 T cell receptor beta chains were all read from a single sample in a study of T cells after yellow fever vaccination. From the 5' RACE reads, TCRdb called clonotypes with MiXCR, one entry per CDR3 protein. The sample holds 250,000 to 300,000 distinct CDR3 sequences, roughly 5.2% seen once. The sequencing here drew on CD4+ T cells sorted from PBMCs, taken on the day of the yellow fever booster vaccination. These receptors were obtained from a young man who received the YFV17D yellow fever vaccine.

In this sample, this clonotype turned up many times. CDR3 sequence reads: CASTMGGGPLMNTEAFF. The CDR3, as DNA: TGTGCCAGCACCATGGGGGGAGGCCCCCTTATGAACACTGAAGCTTTCTTT. V is TRBV27 and J is TRBJ1-1; D is perhaps TRBD1 (5 bases). The CDR3 spans 17 residues. The ends were cut back, 7 bases at V and 0 bases at J, with 21 bases in the middle. The germline CDR1 and CDR2 sequences are MNHEY and SMNVEV (reference sequence).

The genes are TRBV27 and TRBJ1-1; D unclear. The CDR3 has 14 amino acids. The germline V gene encodes CDR1 MNHEY and CDR2 SMNVEV (reference sequence). Trimming left V 2 bases short and J 0 bases short, with 7 bases between. As DNA, the CDR3 is TGTGCCAGCAGTTTACGTCAGCTGAACACTGAAGCTTTCTTT. This sequence encodes CASSLRQLNTEAFF.

The genes are TRBV24-1 and TRBJ2-2, with 7 bases lining up with TRBD1. The CDR3 is 15 residues long. CDR1 and CDR2 from the germline V gene are KGHDR and SFDVKD. Trimming removed 3 bases from V and 8 bases from J; junction bases left unmatched: 8. The CDR3 coding sequence is TGTGCCACCAGTGATCCGCGGAAGGGGGCAGGGGAGCTGTTTTTT. It codes for CATSDPRKGAGELFF.

This clonotype showed up just a few times. The gene calls are TRBV7-9 and TRBJ2-2; D perhaps matches TRBD2 (5 bases). With 3 bases removed from V and 0 bases from J, the gap between germline ends came to 11 bases. The CDR3 is 16 residues long. Germline CDR1 SEHNR, CDR2 FQNEAQ (reference sequence). CDR3 nucleotides: TGTGCCAGCAGCTTGAATCTAGCCCCGAACACCGGGGAGCTGTTTTTT. Translated, it gives CASSLNLAPNTGELFF.

The chain employs TRBV5-6 and TRBJ2-7; 9 positions match TRBD1. Germline CDR1 SGHDT, CDR2 YYEEEE. CDR3 length: 14 residues. V was clipped by 2 bases and J by 7 bases; unmatched bases: 7. The CDR3 protein is CASSFRQGGKEQYF. CDR3 nucleotide sequence: TGTGCCAGCAGCTTTAGACAGGGGGGAAAAGAGCAGTACTTC.

The chain employs TRBV7-9 and TRBJ1-6; perhaps TRBD1 as D (5 bases). The germline V gene has CDR1 SEHNR and CDR2 FQNEAQ (reference sequence). The CDR3 covers 15 residues. V lost 4 bases and J lost 7, with 14 bases in between. CDR3 in DNA: TGTGCCAGCAGCTCCCAAGGGGTCCCCAATTCACCCCTCCACTTT. It translates to CASSSQGVPNSPLHF.

Ten or more counts support this clonotype. The V gene is TRBV5-1, the J gene TRBJ2-7, with D perhaps TRBD1 or TRBD2 (5 bases each). Trimming took 4 bases from V and 0 from J, leaving 11 bases between them. This CDR3 contains 14 residues. CDR1 is SGHRS and CDR2 is YFSETQ in the germline V gene. Here the CDR3 reads CASSGDRLSYEQYF. The CDR3 nucleotides read TGCGCCAGCAGCGGGGACCGTCTCTCCTACGAGCAGTACTTC.

The sample holds a few counts of this clonotype. The rearrangement joins TRBV6-1 to TRBJ2-6; a weak D match, TRBD2 (6 bases). V was pared by 4 bases and J by 0 bases, with 13 bases between. Germline lookup yields CDR1 MNHNS and CDR2 SASEGT. CDR3 length: 17 amino acids. CDR3 DNA sequence: TGTGCCAGCAGTGCGGGCCTCGGGAGCTCTGGGGCCAACGTCCTGACTTTC. It codes for CASSAGLGSSGANVLTF.

This clonotype was seen a few times. The rearrangement links TRBV24-1 to TRBJ2-5, with TRBD2 identical over 12 bases. V shed 9 bases, J shed 2 bases, and the junction held 6 bases outside the gene matches. The length of the CDR3 is 15 residues. Germline V CDR1 and CDR2: KGHDR, SFDVKD. The CDR3 loop reads CATASGGAGQETQYF. The CDR3 coding sequence is TGTGCCACCGCTAGCGGGGGGGCCGGGCAAGAGACCCAGTACTTC.

This clonotype was picked up many times. The CDR3 nucleotides are TGTGCCAGTAGTGGAGGGACAGTTCTCAATCAGCCCCAGCATTTT. This codes for CASSGGTVLNQPQHF. V gene TRBV19 combines with J gene TRBJ1-5; 7 bases match TRBD1. CDR3 length: 15 amino acids. The germline gives CDR1 LNHDA, CDR2 SQIVND (reference sequence). The trim removed 5 bases at V and 3 bases at J, leaving 7 bases unmatched.

This clonotype was seen only a few times. The V gene is TRBV5-1, the J gene TRBJ2-1; 14 nucleotides align to TRBD2. Germline CDR1 SGHRS, CDR2 YFSETQ. V was pared by 4 bases and J by 6 bases, with 3 bases of the junction left unmatched. The CDR3 contains 15 residues. The CDR3 region is CASSKGLAGVNEQFF. CDR3 nucleotides: TGCGCCAGCAGCAAGGGACTAGCGGGGGTCAATGAGCAGTTCTTC.

The genes are TRBV12-3 or TRBV12-4 and TRBJ2-7; tentatively, D is TRBD2 (6 bases). The CDR3 is made up of 12 amino acids. Trimming took off 11 bases at V and 6 bases at J, with 17 bases between the two ends. The CDR3 region has the DNA TGTGCCGTTCCGGCGGGGAGCAGCGAGCAGTACGTC. Amino acid sequence: CAVPAGSSEQYV.

This clonotype was detected many times. The J gene is TRBJ2-5, the V gene TRBV20-1; a weak D match, TRBD2 (5 bases). Trimming cost V 6 bases and J 0 bases, with 14 bases left between them. The CDR3 totals 14 residues. Germline CDR1 and CDR2: DFQATT and SNEGSKA (reference sequence). CDR3: CSARSTGNQETQYF. Written as DNA, the CDR3 is TGCAGTGCACGGTCAACGGGGAACCAAGAGACCCAGTACTTC.

The chain is built from TRBV9 and TRBJ2-5, with TRBD2 as a possible D gene (6 bases). Germline CDR1 is SGDLS and CDR2 is YYNGEE. CDR3 size: 14 residues. The V end was cut by 4 bases, the J end by 2 bases, with 12 bases between. The DNA of the CDR3 is TGTGCCAGCAGCTCGATGGGGGGACAAGAGACCCAGTACTTC. This translates into CASSSMGGQETQYF.

This clonotype was detected only a few times. The rearrangement joins TRBV2 to TRBJ2-2; D unclear. CDR1 and CDR2 from the germline V gene are SNHLY and FYNNEI. The CDR3 spans 14 residues. Trimming took 1 base from V and 6 from J, leaving 9 bases between them. The CDR3 DNA reads TGTGCCAGCAGTGAAGATGGCGCTGCCGGGGAGCTGTTTTTT. Its protein product is CASSEDGAAGELFF.